Listed below are T cell receptor beta chains from one sample, sequenced in a study of a mutant IDH1 vaccine in newly diagnosed glioma. Sequencing was performed with immunoSEQ multiplex PCR; in TCRdb, only in-frame clones are kept and a portion is missing. The data hold around 89,000 clones, with 80% to 90% observed a single time. This material consisted of PBMCs, taken from a glioma patient treated with radiotherapy, temozolomide or both. All receptors derive from a woman aged 45-65 years with glioma. CDR3s include the opening cysteine and the closing phenylalanine or tryptophan. A D gene is named only where the DNA matches it firmly. Size is omitted from some rows. Given values are once, few, many or a class for expanded clones.

J: TRBJ1-1
V: TRBV9
D: -
size: once
length: 15
DNA: TGTGCCAGCGGAGCCCCCGAGTCCATGAACACTGAAGCTTTCTTT
CDR3: CASGAPESMNTEAFF

J: TRBJ1-6
V: TRBV10-3
D: -
size: once
length: 16
DNA: TGTGCCATCACGGCGGGGGCAACCTCCTATAATTCACCCCTCCACTTT
CDR3: CAITAGATSYNSPLHF

J: TRBJ2-7
V: TRBV9
D: TRBD2
size: -
length: 17
DNA: TGTGCCAGCAGCGTAGGCCCTAGCGGGGGCGTTTTCTACGAGCAGTACTTC
CDR3: CASSVGPSGGVFYEQYF

J: TRBJ2-1
V: TRBV5-1
D: -
size: once
length: 15
DNA: TGCGCCAGCAGCTTGGACGGAGCGGTGAAGGATGAGCAGTTCTTC
CDR3: CASSLDGAVKDEQFF

J: TRBJ2-1
V: TRBV11-3
D: -
size: once
length: 14
DNA: TGTGCCAGCAGCTTCTCCGGGACCAACAATGAGCAGTTCTTC
CDR3: CASSFSGTNNEQFF

J: TRBJ2-7
V: TRBV27
D: TRBD2
size: -
length: 18
DNA: TGTGCCAGCAGTTCCTCGACTAGCGGGGGGCCGAGCTCCTACGAGCAGTACTTC
CDR3: CASSSSTSGGPSSYEQYF

J: TRBJ2-3
V: TRBV2
D: TRBD2
size: -
length: 17
DNA: TGTGCCAGCAGTGGGGTTTCAGCGGGGCATTACACAGATACGCAGTATTTT
CDR3: CASSGVSAGHYTDTQYF

J: TRBJ2-7
V: TRBV6-5
D: -
size: -
length: 11
DNA: TGTGCCAGCAGTTACGAGCGGGCGCAGTACTTC
CDR3: CASSYERAQYF

J: TRBJ1-2
V: TRBV9
D: TRBD1
size: once
length: 13
DNA: TGTGCCAGCAGCGTAGGACAGGGCAATGGCTACACCTTC
CDR3: CASSVGQGNGYTF

J: TRBJ1-1
V: TRBV5-1
D: TRBD1
size: -
length: 13
DNA: TGCGCCAGCTCCGGGACAGTGAACACTGAAGCTTTCTTT
CDR3: CASSGTVNTEAFF

J: TRBJ2-7
V: TRBV4-1
D: -
size: -
length: 13
DNA: TGCGCCAGCAGCAGACTTTTCGGGGACGAGCAGTACTTC
CDR3: CASSRLFGDEQYF

J: TRBJ2-1
V: TRBV4-3
D: TRBD2
size: -
length: 18
DNA: TGCGCCAGCAGCCAAGATTTGGCTAGCGGGGGGGCATTGGGTGAGCAGTTCTTC
CDR3: CASSQDLASGGALGEQFF

J: TRBJ2-3
V: TRBV14
D: -
size: -
length: 14
DNA: TGTGCCAGCAGCCAAGTCGGACTCCAGCATACGCAGTATTTT
CDR3: CASSQVGLQHTQYF

J: TRBJ2-5
V: TRBV5-4
D: -
size: -
length: 14
DNA: TGTGCCAGCAGCTTGGACACGTTTGGCGAGACCCAGTACTTC
CDR3: CASSLDTFGETQYF

J: TRBJ1-2
V: TRBV29-1
D: TRBD1
size: -
length: 16
DNA: TGCAGCGTTTCCGACTACATGGACAGGGGAGGCTATGGCTACACCTTC
CDR3: CSVSDYMDRGGYGYTF

J: TRBJ2-3
V: TRBV25-1
D: -
size: -
length: 14
DNA: TGTGCCAGCGGGACAAGGGATAGCACAGATACGCAGTATTTT
CDR3: CASGTRDSTDTQYF

J: TRBJ1-1
V: TRBV10-2
D: -
size: -
length: 14
DNA: TGCGCCAGCAGGCAGGGAGGGGCGTGGACTGAAGCTTTCTTT
CDR3: CASRQGGAWTEAFF

J: TRBJ1-3
V: TRBV18
D: -
size: -
length: 15
DNA: TGTGCCAGCTCACCACCGGCGTTCTCTGGAAACACCATATATTTT
CDR3: CASSPPAFSGNTIYF

J: TRBJ2-3
V: TRBV15
D: -
size: -
length: 11
DNA: TGTGCCACCAGCGGGTTATATGGGCAGTATTTT
CDR3: CATSGLYGQYF

J: TRBJ1-3
V: TRBV9
D: -
size: -
length: 17
DNA: TGTGCCAGCAGCGTTGGGGCCAGGGGTTGGTCTGGAAACACCATATATTTT
CDR3: CASSVGARGWSGNTIYF

J: TRBJ2-7
V: TRBV5-1
D: -
size: -
length: 14
DNA: TGCGCCAGCAGCTTCACCAGAAGCTCCTACGAGCAGTACTTC
CDR3: CASSFTRSSYEQYF

J: TRBJ2-2
V: TRBV6-1
D: TRBD1
size: -
length: 15
DNA: TGTGCCAGCATTGGGACAGCCGCGAACACCGGGGAGCTGTTTTTT
CDR3: CASIGTAANTGELFF

J: TRBJ2-3
V: TRBV5-1
D: TRBD1
size: -
length: 15
DNA: TGCGCCAGCAGCCGATGGGACAGAGCTTTAGATACGCAGTATTTT
CDR3: CASSRWDRALDTQYF

J: TRBJ2-1
V: TRBV29-1
D: -
size: -
length: 11
DNA: TGCAGCGTCCAAGGGGGGAATGAGCAGTTCTTC
CDR3: CSVQGGNEQFF

J: TRBJ1-1
V: TRBV14
D: -
size: -
length: 14
DNA: TGTGCCAGCAGCCAAGCCTATATCGCTTCTGAAGCTTTCTTT
CDR3: CASSQAYIASEAFF

J: TRBJ1-2
V: TRBV5-1
D: TRBD1
size: once
length: 13
DNA: TGCGCCAGCAGCAAAGGGACAGGGGCTGGCTACACCTTC
CDR3: CASSKGTGAGYTF

J: TRBJ2-3
V: TRBV6-4
D: -
size: few
length: 14
DNA: TGTGCCAGCAGTGACGAGGGGGACACAGATACGCAGTATTTT
CDR3: CASSDEGDTDTQYF

J: TRBJ1-2
V: TRBV4-2
D: TRBD1
size: -
length: 12
DNA: TGTGCCAGCAGCCCAGGGACAGGGGGCTACACCTTC
CDR3: CASSPGTGGYTF

J: TRBJ2-7
V: TRBV18
D: -
size: few
length: 12
DNA: TGTGCCAGCTCCATACAGGGACTCGAGCAGTACTTC
CDR3: CASSIQGLEQYF

J: TRBJ1-5
V: TRBV9
D: -
size: -
length: 14
DNA: TGTGCCAGCAGCGGACACCCCGGCGATCAGCCCCAGCATTTT
CDR3: CASSGHPGDQPQHF

J: TRBJ1-5
V: TRBV14
D: -
size: -
length: 15
DNA: TGTGCCAGCAGCCCAGACGGGAGGGCTAACCAGCCCCAGCATTTT
CDR3: CASSPDGRANQPQHF

J: TRBJ1-1
V: TRBV2
D: -
size: -
length: 18
DNA: TGTGCCAGCAGTGAAAGGCCTTCTCTGGGGGCAAGCGACACTGAAGCTTTCTTT
CDR3: CASSERPSLGASDTEAFF

J: TRBJ1-1
V: TRBV18
D: -
size: -
length: 17
DNA: TGTGCCAGCTCACCACAGTCCGTACAGACACTGAACACTGAAGCTTTCTTT
CDR3: CASSPQSVQTLNTEAFF

J: TRBJ1-1
V: TRBV2
D: TRBD1
size: -
length: 18
DNA: TGTGCCAGCACCGAAACGACAGGGAGGGTTGGCAGGAACACTGAAGCTTTCTTT
CDR3: CASTETTGRVGRNTEAFF

J: TRBJ2-2
V: TRBV5-4
D: -
size: -
length: 15
DNA: TGTGCCAGCAGCTTGAAGCGTACGAACACCGGGGAGCTGTTTTTT
CDR3: CASSLKRTNTGELFF

J: TRBJ2-5
V: TRBV7-9
D: TRBD1
size: -
length: 17
DNA: TGTGCCAGCAGCGTAGGGACAGGGGCCCAACTACAAGAGACCCAGTACTTC
CDR3: CASSVGTGAQLQETQYF

J: TRBJ2-3
V: TRBV7-2
D: TRBD2
size: -
length: 18
DNA: TGTGCCAGCAGCTTAATCGGGACTAGCGGGGGGCCGGGGGATACGCAGTATTTT
CDR3: CASSLIGTSGGPGDTQYF

J: TRBJ1-2
V: TRBV5-6
D: -
size: -
length: 12
DNA: TGTGCCAGCAGCTTGGGTTGGGGGGGCTACACCTTC
CDR3: CASSLGWGGYTF

J: TRBJ2-5
V: TRBV2
D: -
size: -
length: 14
DNA: TGTGCCAGCAGTGTCGACATAGTCCGAGAGACCCAGTACTTC
CDR3: CASSVDIVRETQYF

J: TRBJ1-1
V: TRBV6-4
D: -
size: -
length: 13
DNA: TGTGCCAGCAGTACCCAAACGGGCACTGAAGCTTTCTTT
CDR3: CASSTQTGTEAFF

J: TRBJ1-6
V: TRBV19
D: TRBD1
size: -
length: 15
DNA: TGTGCCAGTAGTACAGGGGGCACAGTACCCTCACCCCTCCACTTT
CDR3: CASSTGGTVPSPLHF

J: TRBJ1-2
V: TRBV5-5
D: -
size: -
length: 13
DNA: TGTGCCAGCAGCTTGTCGGAGGAGTATGGCTACACCTTC
CDR3: CASSLSEEYGYTF

J: TRBJ2-1
V: TRBV9
D: TRBD1
size: -
length: 14
DNA: TGTGCCAGCAGCGTAGGACAGGGATCCGCTGAGCAGTTCTTC
CDR3: CASSVGQGSAEQFF

J: TRBJ1-1
V: TRBV7-2
D: -
size: -
length: 14
DNA: TGTGCCAGCACCCGCCGGGGCCCCTACACTGAAGCTTTCTTT
CDR3: CASTRRGPYTEAFF

J: TRBJ2-7
V: TRBV5-1
D: -
size: -
length: 13
DNA: TGCGCCAGCAGCTTGGAGGGGTACTACGAGCAGTACTTC
CDR3: CASSLEGYYEQYF

J: TRBJ1-2
V: TRBV19
D: TRBD1
size: -
length: 16
DNA: TGTGCCAGTAGTGGTAGTTTGGGACAGGAGTCCTATGGCTACACCTTC
CDR3: CASSGSLGQESYGYTF

J: TRBJ2-7
V: TRBV11-2
D: -
size: -
length: 13
DNA: TGTGCCAGCGGAAACTCAGGCTCCTACGAGCAGTACTTC
CDR3: CASGNSGSYEQYF

J: TRBJ1-3
V: TRBV6-5
D: TRBD1
size: -
length: 16
DNA: TGTGCCAGCAGTTACGGGACAGGGGGTTCGACGGGAGCCGTATATTTT
CDR3: CASSYGTGGSTGAVYF

J: TRBJ2-2
V: TRBV13
D: -
size: -
length: 16
DNA: TGTGCCAGCAGCTATCGGGCGGGGCCCGACACCGGGGAGCTGTTTTTT
CDR3: CASSYRAGPDTGELFF

J: TRBJ2-2
V: TRBV6-6
D: TRBD1
size: -
length: 12
DNA: TGTGCCAGCAGCAACAGGGGCGGGGAGCTGTTTTTT
CDR3: CASSNRGGELFF

J: TRBJ2-5
V: TRBV7-2
D: TRBD2
size: once
length: 16
DNA: TGTGCCAGCACCCCTCGATATGCGGGACTAGCTGGGGCCCAGTACTTC
CDR3: CASTPRYAGLAGAQYF

J: TRBJ1-3
V: TRBV6-6
D: -
size: -
length: 14
DNA: TGTGCCACCCGTGTGGACCCAGCTGGAAACACCATATATTTT
CDR3: CATRVDPAGNTIYF

J: TRBJ1-1
V: TRBV2
D: -
size: -
length: 14
DNA: TGTGCCAGCGGGAGACAGACTTTGTTCACTGAAGCTTTCTTT
CDR3: CASGRQTLFTEAFF

J: TRBJ2-3
V: TRBV5-4
D: -
size: -
length: 12
DNA: TGTGCCAGCAGCTTAGACGGGAATACGCAGTATTTT
CDR3: CASSLDGNTQYF

J: TRBJ2-4
V: TRBV18
D: -
size: -
length: 14
DNA: TGTGCCAGCTCACCCGGAGGGGGAGGGAACATTCAGTACTTC
CDR3: CASSPGGGGNIQYF

J: TRBJ2-3
V: TRBV5-8
D: -
size: -
length: 17
DNA: TGTGCCAGCAGCTTGGAGGTTTGGGCAGCCAGCACAGATACGCAGTATTTT
CDR3: CASSLEVWAASTDTQYF

J: TRBJ1-1
V: TRBV9
D: TRBD1
size: -
length: 16
DNA: TGTGCCAGCAGCACTTCCTCCGTCAGGGGGGACACTGAAGCTTTCTTT
CDR3: CASSTSSVRGDTEAFF

J: TRBJ1-4
V: TRBV5-5
D: -
size: once
length: 15
DNA: TGTGCCAGCAGCTTCACTGGGGGGCTCGGTGAAAAACTGTTTTTT
CDR3: CASSFTGGLGEKLFF

J: TRBJ1-6
V: TRBV9
D: -
size: -
length: 16
DNA: TGTGCCAGCAGCCAGACTCAGAGCTCCTATAATTCACCCCTCCACTTT
CDR3: CASSQTQSSYNSPLHF